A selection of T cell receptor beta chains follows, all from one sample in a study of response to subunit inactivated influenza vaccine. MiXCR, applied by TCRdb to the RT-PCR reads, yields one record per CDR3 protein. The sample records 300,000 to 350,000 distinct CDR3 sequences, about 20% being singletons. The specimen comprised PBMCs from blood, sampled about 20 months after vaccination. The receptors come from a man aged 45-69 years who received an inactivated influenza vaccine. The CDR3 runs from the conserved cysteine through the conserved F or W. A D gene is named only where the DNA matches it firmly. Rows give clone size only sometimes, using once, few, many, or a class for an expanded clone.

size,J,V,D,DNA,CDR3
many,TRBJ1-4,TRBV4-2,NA,TGTGCCAGCAGTAGGTTGGTGGGCACTAATGAAAAACTGTTTTTT,CASSRLVGTNEKLFF
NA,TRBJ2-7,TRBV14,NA,TGTGCCAGCAGCCAAGATCGGATTGGGCGGGGAACCTACGAGCAGTACTTC,CASSQDRIGRGTYEQYF
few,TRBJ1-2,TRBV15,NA,TGTGCCACCAGGTCGGGGAGGGCCTATGGCTACACCTTC,CATRSGRAYGYTF
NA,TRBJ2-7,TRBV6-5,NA,TGTGCCAGCAGTTACGGGGGTGGCGAGCAGTACTTC,CASSYGGGEQYF
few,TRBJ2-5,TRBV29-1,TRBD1,TGCAGCGTTGCCAGGGGGCGACGAGAGACCCAGTACTTC,CSVARGRRETQYF
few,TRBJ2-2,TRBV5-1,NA,TGCGCCAGCAGCTTAGATCCGGCTACCGGGGAGCTGTTTTTT,CASSLDPATGELFF
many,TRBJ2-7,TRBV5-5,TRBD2,TGTGCCAGCAGCCTAGCGGGGACGTCCTACGAGCAGTACTTC,CASSLAGTSYEQYF
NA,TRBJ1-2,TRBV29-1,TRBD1,TGCAGCGTTGAGCCGACAGGGGTAGAGTATGGCTACACCTTC,CSVEPTGVEYGYTF
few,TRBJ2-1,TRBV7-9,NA,TGTGCCAGCAGCTTACTAGCGTTTTACAATGAGCAGTTCTTC,CASSLLAFYNEQFF
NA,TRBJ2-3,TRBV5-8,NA,TGTGCCAGCAGTTTACGGACGAGCACAGATACGCAGTATTTT,CASSLRTSTDTQYF
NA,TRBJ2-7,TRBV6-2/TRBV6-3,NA,TGTGCCAGCAGACTACGACAAGGGCGGTACGAGCAGTACTTC,CASRLRQGRYEQYF
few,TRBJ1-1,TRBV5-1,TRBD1,TGCGCCAGCAGCTCGACCGACAGGGCTACTGAAGCTTTCTTT,CASSSTDRATEAFF
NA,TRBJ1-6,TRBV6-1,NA,TGTGCCAGCAGTAAGGGCCAGAGGACCGGCGGTAATAATTCACCCCTCCACTTT,CASSKGQRTGGNNSPLHF
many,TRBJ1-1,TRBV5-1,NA,TGCGCCAGCAGCCCCCTTTGGGACCGCACAGGGAACACTGAAGCTTTCTTT,CASSPLWDRTGNTEAFF
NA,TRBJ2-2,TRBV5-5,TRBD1,TGTGCCAGCAGCTTATCAGGGGGAACCACCGGGGAGCTGTTTTTT,CASSLSGGTTGELFF
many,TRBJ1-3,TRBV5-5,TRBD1,TGTGCCAGCAGCTCTAACCCGGACAGGGTGGGAAACACCATATATTTT,CASSSNPDRVGNTIYF
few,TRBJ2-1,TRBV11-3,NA,TGTGCCAGCAGCTTAGTTTGGGGGGCGTCCTACAATGAGCAGTTCTTC,CASSLVWGASYNEQFF
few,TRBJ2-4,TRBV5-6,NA,TGTGCCAGCAGTCAGGGGACCAAAAACATTCAGTACTTC,CASSQGTKNIQYF
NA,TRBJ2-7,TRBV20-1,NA,TGCAGTGCTAGAGACGGGACCCGTGGGGAGCAGTACTTC,CSARDGTRGEQYF
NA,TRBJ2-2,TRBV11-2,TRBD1,TGTGCCAGCAGACACAGGGACAGTCTAAGGTCCGGGGAGCTGTTTTTT,CASRHRDSLRSGELFF
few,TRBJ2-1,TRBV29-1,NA,TGCAGCGTTGATCCGGTTGCCTACAATGAGCAGTTCTTC,CSVDPVAYNEQFF
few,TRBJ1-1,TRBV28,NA,TGTGCCATCGTGGACGGAAGGTGGAACACTGAAGCTTTCTTT,CAIVDGRWNTEAFF
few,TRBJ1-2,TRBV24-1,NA,TGTGCCACCAGTCCGGGCCCCGCCGTCTATGGCTACACCTTC,CATSPGPAVYGYTF
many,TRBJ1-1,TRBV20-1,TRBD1,TGCAGTGCGGACCAGGGGGCGTGGAACACTGAAGCTTTCTTT,CSADQGAWNTEAFF
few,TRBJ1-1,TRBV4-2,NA,TGTGCCAGCAGCCAAGAGACCAAAGGGGGGACTGAAGCTTTCTTT,CASSQETKGGTEAFF
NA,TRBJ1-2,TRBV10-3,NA,TGTGCCATCAGTGAGTCGGTAAACGGGTGGTACACCTTC,CAISESVNGWYTF
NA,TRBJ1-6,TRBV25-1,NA,TGTGCCAGCAGTGAATTGTCAGGTTCACCCCTCCACTTT,CASSELSGSPLHF
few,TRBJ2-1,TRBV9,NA,TGTGCCAGCAGCGTAGCTACGCGGGGCCTTGAGCAGTTCTTC,CASSVATRGLEQFF
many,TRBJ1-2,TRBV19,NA,TGTGCCAGTATGGCTGGTTCTCGGGCCTATGGCTACACCTTC,CASMAGSRAYGYTF
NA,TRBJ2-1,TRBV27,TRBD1,TGTGCCAGCAGCGGAGGGACAGGGGGTTACAATGAGCAGTTCTTC,CASSGGTGGYNEQFF
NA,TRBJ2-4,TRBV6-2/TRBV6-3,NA,TGTGCCAGCAGTTATCAAAGGAACATTCAGTACTTC,CASSYQRNIQYF
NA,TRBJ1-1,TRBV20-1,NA,TGCAGTGCTAGAGAACAGGGTTCCACTGAAGCTTTCTTT,CSAREQGSTEAFF
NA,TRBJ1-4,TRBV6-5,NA,TGTGCCAGCACTTCGACTGGGGGGCTTGAAAAACTGTTTTTT,CASTSTGGLEKLFF
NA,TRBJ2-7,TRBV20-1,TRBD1,TGCAGTGCTATAACTTTACAGGGGGGCTACGAGCAGTACTTC,CSAITLQGGYEQYF
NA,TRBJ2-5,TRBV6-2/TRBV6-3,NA,TGTGCCAGCAGTTACGCGCCCGGGGGCCATCAAGAGACCCAGTACTTC,CASSYAPGGHQETQYF
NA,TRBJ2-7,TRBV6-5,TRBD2,TGTGCCAGCAGTTACTCGGGGGCTAGCGGGAGGTCCTACGAGCAGTACTTC,CASSYSGASGRSYEQYF
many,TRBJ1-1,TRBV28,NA,TGTGCCAGCAGTTTATCGGGGGGTGGTACTGAAGCTTTCTTT,CASSLSGGGTEAFF
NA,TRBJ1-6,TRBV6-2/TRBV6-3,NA,TGTGCCAGCATCCTCGGGCCCTTCTCACCCCTCCACTTT,CASILGPFSPLHF
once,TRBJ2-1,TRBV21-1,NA,TGTGCCAGCAGCAAATCGCCGCTATCGGGGAACCCGGGTAATGAGCAGTTCTTC,CASSKSPLSGNPGNEQFF
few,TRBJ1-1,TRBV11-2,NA,TGTGCCAGCAGCTTAAGTGCAGGGTCCACTGAAGCTTTCTTT,CASSLSAGSTEAFF
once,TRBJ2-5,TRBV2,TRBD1,TGTGCCAGCAGACTATGGACAGGGGGCCGAGAGACCCAGTACTTC,CASRLWTGGRETQYF
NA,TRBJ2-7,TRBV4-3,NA,TGCGCCAGCAGCCAAGGGCCGGGGAACTACGAGCAGTACTTC,CASSQGPGNYEQYF